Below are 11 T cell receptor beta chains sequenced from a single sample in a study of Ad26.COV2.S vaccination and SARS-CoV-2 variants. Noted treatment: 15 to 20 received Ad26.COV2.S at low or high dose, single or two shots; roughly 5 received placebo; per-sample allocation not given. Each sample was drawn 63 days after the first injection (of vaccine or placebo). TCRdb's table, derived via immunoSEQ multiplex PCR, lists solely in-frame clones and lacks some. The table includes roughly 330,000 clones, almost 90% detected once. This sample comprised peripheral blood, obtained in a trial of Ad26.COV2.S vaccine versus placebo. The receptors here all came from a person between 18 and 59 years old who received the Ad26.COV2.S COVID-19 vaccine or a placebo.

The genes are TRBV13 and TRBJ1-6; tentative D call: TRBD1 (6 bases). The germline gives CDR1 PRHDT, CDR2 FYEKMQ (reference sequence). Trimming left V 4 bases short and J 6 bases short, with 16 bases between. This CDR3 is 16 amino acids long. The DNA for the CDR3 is TGTGCCAGCAGCTCCTTCGGGGGGCCCCTTAATTCACCCCTCCACTTT. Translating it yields CASSSFGGPLNSPLHF. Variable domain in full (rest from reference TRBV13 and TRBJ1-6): AAGVIQSPRHLIKEKRETATLKCYPIPRHDTVYWYQQGPGQDPQFLISFYEKMQSDKGSIPDRFSAQQFSDYHSELNMSSLELGDSALYFCASSSFGGPLNSPLHFGNGTRLTVT.

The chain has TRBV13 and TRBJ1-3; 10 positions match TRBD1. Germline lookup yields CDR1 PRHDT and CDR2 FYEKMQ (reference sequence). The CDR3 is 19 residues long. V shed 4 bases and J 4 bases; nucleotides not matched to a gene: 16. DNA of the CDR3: TGTGCCAGCAGCTCGTCCCGGGACAGGGGATCGGGCTCCGGAAACACCATATATTTT. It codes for CASSSSRDRGSGSGNTIYF.

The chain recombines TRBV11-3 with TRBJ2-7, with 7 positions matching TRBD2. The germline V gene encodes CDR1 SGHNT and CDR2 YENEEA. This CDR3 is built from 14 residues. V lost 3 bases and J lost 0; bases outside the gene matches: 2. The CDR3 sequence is CASSLGGSSYEQYV. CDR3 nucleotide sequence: TGTGCCAGCAGCTTGGGCGGGAGCTCCTACGAGCAGTACGTC.

Here the CDR3 DNA reads TGTGCCAGCAGCTTGGCCGACACCGCGAGGAATCAGCCCCAGCATTTT. This encodes CASSLADTARNQPQHF. V is TRBV5-6 and J is TRBJ1-5; no firm D call. This CDR3 region has 16 residues. Germline assignment: CDR1 SGHDT and CDR2 YYEEEE. V lost 0 bases and J 4 bases, leaving 14 bases between the germline ends.

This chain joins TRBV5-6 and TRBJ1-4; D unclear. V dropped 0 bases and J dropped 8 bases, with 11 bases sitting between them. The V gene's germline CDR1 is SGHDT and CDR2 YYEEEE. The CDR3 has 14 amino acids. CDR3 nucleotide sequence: TGTGCCAGCAGCTTGGGCGGGTTTGGCGAAAAACTGTTTTTT. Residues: CASSLGGFGEKLFF.

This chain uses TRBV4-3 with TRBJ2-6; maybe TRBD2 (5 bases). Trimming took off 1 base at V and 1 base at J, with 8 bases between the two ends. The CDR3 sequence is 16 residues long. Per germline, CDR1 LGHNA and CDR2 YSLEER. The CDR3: CASSQVRGSGANVLTF. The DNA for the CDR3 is TGCGCCAGCAGCCAAGTACGGGGTTCTGGGGCCAACGTCCTGACTTTC.

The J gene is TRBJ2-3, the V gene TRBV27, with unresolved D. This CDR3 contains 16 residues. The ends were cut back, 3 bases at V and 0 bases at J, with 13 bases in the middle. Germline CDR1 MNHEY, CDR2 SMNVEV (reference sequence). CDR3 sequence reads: CASSFLRGSSTDTQYF. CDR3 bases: TGTGCCAGCAGTTTCTTGCGAGGCTCTAGCACAGATACGCAGTATTTT.

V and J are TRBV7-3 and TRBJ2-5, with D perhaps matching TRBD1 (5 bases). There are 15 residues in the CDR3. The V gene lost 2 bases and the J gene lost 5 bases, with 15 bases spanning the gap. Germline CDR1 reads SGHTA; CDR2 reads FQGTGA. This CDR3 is CASSLEGVNRETQYF. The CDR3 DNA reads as TGTGCCAGCAGCTTAGAAGGGGTAAACAGGGAGACCCAGTACTTC.

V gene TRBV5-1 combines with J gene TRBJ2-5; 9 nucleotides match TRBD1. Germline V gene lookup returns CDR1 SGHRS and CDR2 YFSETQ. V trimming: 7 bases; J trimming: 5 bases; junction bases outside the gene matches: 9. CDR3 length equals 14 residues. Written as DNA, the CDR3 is TGCGCCAGCTACGGGACAGGGAGGTCGGAGACCCAGTACTTC. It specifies CASYGTGRSETQYF.

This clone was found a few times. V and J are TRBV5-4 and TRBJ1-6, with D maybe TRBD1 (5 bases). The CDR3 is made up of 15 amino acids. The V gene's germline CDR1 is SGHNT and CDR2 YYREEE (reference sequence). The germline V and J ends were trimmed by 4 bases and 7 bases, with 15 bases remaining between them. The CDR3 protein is CASSKGRSGNSPLHF. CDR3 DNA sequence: TGTGCCAGCAGCAAGGGACGATCGGGGAATTCACCCCTCCACTTT.

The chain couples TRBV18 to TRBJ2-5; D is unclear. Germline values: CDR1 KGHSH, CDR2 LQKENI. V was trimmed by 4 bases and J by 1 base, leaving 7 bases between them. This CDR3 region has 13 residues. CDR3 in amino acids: CASSRATQETQYF. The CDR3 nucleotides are TGTGCCAGCTCACGGGCAACCCAAGAGACCCAGTACTTC.